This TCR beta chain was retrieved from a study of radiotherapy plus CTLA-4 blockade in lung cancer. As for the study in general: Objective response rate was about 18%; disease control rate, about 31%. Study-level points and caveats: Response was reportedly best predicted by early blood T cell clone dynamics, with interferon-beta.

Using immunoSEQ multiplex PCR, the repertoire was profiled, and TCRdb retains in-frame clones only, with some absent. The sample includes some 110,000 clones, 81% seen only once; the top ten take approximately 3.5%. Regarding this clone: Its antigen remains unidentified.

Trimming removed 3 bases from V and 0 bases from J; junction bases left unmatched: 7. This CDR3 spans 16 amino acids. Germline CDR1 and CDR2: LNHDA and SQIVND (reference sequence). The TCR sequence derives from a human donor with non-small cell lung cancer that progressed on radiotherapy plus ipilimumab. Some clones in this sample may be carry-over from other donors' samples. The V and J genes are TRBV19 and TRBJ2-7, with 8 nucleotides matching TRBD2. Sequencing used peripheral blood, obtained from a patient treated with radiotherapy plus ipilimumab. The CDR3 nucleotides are TGTGCCAGTAGTATCGGGCTAGCGGGTGACTCCTACGAGCAGTACTTC. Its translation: CASSIGLAGDSYEQYF.